The clone carrying this TCR beta chain was seen many times. V gave up 0 bases and J gave up 5 bases, with 11 bases separating them. The CDR3 length is 14 residues. Germline V CDR1 and CDR2: DFQATT, SNEGSKA (reference sequence). This specimen comes from a study of regulatory T cells in long-lasting Graves disease. Sequencing libraries for TCR beta were prepared with iRepertoire HTBI primers and Arm-PCR of CDR3 regions. MiXCR, run by TCRdb on the multiplex PCR reads, gives a single entry per CDR3 protein. The sample contains around 500,000 distinct CDR3 sequences, less than 25% of which appear only once. Time point indicated: persistent/refractory GD, antithyroid drugs over 5 years with positive TRAb. The TCR library was prepared using RNA isolated from PBMCs.

The chain recombines TRBV20-1 with TRBJ1-5, with unresolved D. This specimen consisted of peripheral blood mononuclear cells (PBMCs), obtained when the disease was refractory, from a patient treated with antithyroid drugs. The origin of this receptor is a female donor with Graves disease. As DNA, the CDR3 is TGCAGTGCTAGAGAAGGAAGATTCCATCAGCCCCAGCATTTT. Protein sequence: CSAREGRFHQPQHF.